Shown below are 2 T cell receptor beta chains from a single sample sequenced in a study of blood T cell repertoires in COVID-19. This table comes from immunoSEQ multiplex PCR, and its TCRdb copy is limited to in-frame clones, with some not included. The sample lists 70,000 to 90,000 clones, around 78% occurring once. The sequenced sample consisted of peripheral blood. The receptor set was obtained from a human donor in a cohort sampled during active COVID-19.

The chain links TRBV6-5 to TRBJ1-2; TRBD1 agrees at 7 bases. Germline CDR1 MNHEY, CDR2 SVGAGI. The J segment lost 4 bases and the V segment lost 7 bases, leaving 9 bases of the junction unmatched. This CDR3 contains 14 residues. This CDR3 reads CASTTTGQVYGYTF. The CDR3 region has the DNA TGTGCCAGCACTACGACAGGGCAAGTCTATGGCTACACCTTC.

The genes are TRBV5-1 and TRBJ2-3, with 14 bases identical to TRBD2. The junction had 4 bases not matched to a gene; V was cut back by 3 bases and J by 4 bases. The CDR3 runs to 16 residues. CDR1 SGHRS and CDR2 YFSETQ come from the germline V gene. CDR3 nucleotides: TGCGCCAGCAGCTCGGGACTAGCGGGAGTCCCAGATACGCAGTATTTT. It is translated as CASSSGLAGVPDTQYF.